This T cell receptor beta chain is drawn from a study of cytomegalovirus exposure and HLA in healthy donors. A word on this clone: The antigen remains unidentified.

Both 60 Vbeta primers and 13 Jbeta primers went into the PCR. The protocol was immunoSEQ multiplex PCR, while the TCRdb copy is restricted to in-frame clones and leaves out a portion. The sample records tens of thousands of clones, around 84% being singletons. Study outcomes and limitations: In the analysis, some V segments, TRBV6-2 and TRBV6-3 included, were excluded as indistinguishable.

The germline CDR1 and CDR2 sequences are SGDLS and YYNGEE. V was clipped by 0 bases and J by 1 base; unmatched bases: 16. This CDR3 contains 20 residues. The chain uses TRBV9 and TRBJ1-1; 9 bases fit TRBD1. This clonotype was sampled from a woman in her forties in good health and CMV-seronegative. The sample consisted of PBMCs. The CDR3 loop is CASSVVGSGTGSRGNTEAFF. The DNA for the CDR3 is TGTGCCAGCAGCGTAGTCGGTTCCGGGACAGGGAGTCGGGGGAACACTGAAGCTTTCTTT.